A selection of T cell receptor beta chains follows, all from one sample in a study of T cell responses to AZD1222 COVID-19 vaccine. Produced via immunoSEQ multiplex PCR; TCRdb's table is partial and in-frame only. Of about 270,000 clones in the sample, 94% are singletons; the top ten hold around 0.5%. Sequencing was performed on peripheral blood, taken 28 days after the second AZD1222 dose. These receptors all stem from an adult who received the AZD1222 COVID-19 vaccine. Both conserved end residues are part of each CDR3. The D gene is left open where the match is weak. For some rows the clone size is stated as once, few or many, or as a class when expanded; others skip it.

TRBV28	TRBJ1-5	TRBD1	NA	CASSFFRDRGVQPQHF	TGTGCCAGCAGTTTCTTCCGGGACAGGGGCGTTCAGCCCCAGCATTTT
TRBV3-1/TRBV3-2	TRBJ2-7	TRBD2	NA	CASSQGGASGRYEQYF	TGTGCCAGCAGCCAAGGCGGAGCTAGCGGGAGATACGAGCAGTACTTC
TRBV6-1	TRBJ2-3	NA	NA	CASSEGGPDTQYF	TGTGCCAGCAGTGAAGGTGGTCCAGATACGCAGTATTTT
TRBV6-2/TRBV6-3	TRBJ1-1	TRBD1	NA	CASSYPGTGYTEAFF	TGTGCCAGCAGTTATCCCGGGACAGGGTACACTGAAGCTTTCTTT
TRBV6-6	TRBJ1-2	NA	once	CASSPDSTGGYTF	TGTGCCAGCAGCCCCGACAGCACCGGCGGCTACACCTTC
TRBV21-1	TRBJ2-3	NA	NA	CASSKVLAGETTDTQYF	TGTGCCAGCAGCAAAGTTCTAGCGGGAGAAACGACAGATACGCAGTATTTT
TRBV7-2	TRBJ1-5	NA	NA	CASSLDRQPQHF	TGTGCCAGCAGCTTAGATCGGCAGCCCCAGCATTTT
TRBV11-1	TRBJ2-7	NA	NA	CASSPRRDKTYEQYF	TGTGCCAGCAGCCCCAGACGGGACAAGACCTACGAGCAGTACTTC
TRBV28	TRBJ2-7	NA	NA	CASSTGPAGEQYF	TGTGCCAGCAGCACTGGACCGGCCGGCGAGCAGTACTTC
TRBV3-1/TRBV3-2	TRBJ1-2	NA	NA	CASSQEGRPQGGYTF	TGTGCCAGCAGCCAAGAAGGCAGGCCCCAAGGAGGCTACACCTTC
TRBV28	TRBJ1-2	NA	NA	CASSLGGLYGYTF	TGTGCCAGCAGTTTGGGGGGTCTCTATGGCTACACCTTC
TRBV28	TRBJ1-4	NA	once	CASSGDGNEKLFF	TGTGCCAGCAGTGGGGACGGTAATGAAAAACTGTTTTTT
TRBV5-8	TRBJ2-3	TRBD2	NA	CASSLDGRATDTQYF	TGTGCCAGCAGCTTGGACGGGAGGGCCACAGATACGCAGTATTTT
TRBV5-6	TRBJ2-7	NA	NA	CASSPPPALSSYEQYF	TGTGCCAGCAGCCCACCCCCTGCCCTTAGCTCCTACGAGCAGTACTTC
TRBV28	TRBJ1-1	TRBD1	NA	CASSYLTGPARAFF	TGTGCCAGCAGTTACCTGACAGGGCCGGCTAGGGCTTTCTTT
TRBV18	TRBJ1-6	NA	NA	CASSPASYNSPLHF	TGTGCCAGCTCACCGGCCTCTTATAATTCACCCCTCCACTTT
TRBV24-1	TRBJ1-1	TRBD1	NA	CATRTGEGGRSEAFF	TGTGCCACCAGGACCGGTGAAGGGGGCAGGTCTGAAGCTTTCTTT
TRBV9	TRBJ2-3	NA	NA	CASSYLSGDTQYF	TGTGCCAGCAGCTACCTTAGCGGAGATACGCAGTATTTT
TRBV5-1	TRBJ2-2	NA	NA	CASSLEAGTGELFF	TGCGCCAGCAGCTTGGAAGCCGGGACCGGGGAGCTGTTTTTT
TRBV10-3	TRBJ2-1	NA	NA	CAISEGQSSYNEQFF	TGTGCCATCAGTGAGGGGCAAAGCTCCTACAATGAGCAGTTCTTC
TRBV6-6	TRBJ2-2	NA	NA	CASTPQNAGELFF	TGTGCCAGCACCCCCCAGAACGCCGGGGAGCTGTTTTTT
TRBV7-3	TRBJ2-1	TRBD2	NA	CASSHRAVTSGRGNEQFF	TGTGCCAGCAGCCACCGTGCGGTAACTAGCGGGAGGGGCAATGAGCAGTTCTTC
TRBV18	TRBJ2-2	NA	once	CASSPPGTVNTGELFF	TGTGCCAGCTCACCGCCTGGAACAGTGAACACCGGGGAGCTGTTTTTT
TRBV19	TRBJ2-6	NA	NA	CASISKGFSGANVLTF	TGTGCCAGTATCTCAAAGGGATTCTCTGGGGCCAACGTCCTGACTTTC
TRBV5-1	TRBJ2-1	NA	NA	CASTAGAGSYNEQFF	TGCGCCAGCACGGCGGGCGCGGGGTCCTACAATGAGCAGTTCTTC
TRBV7-7	TRBJ2-1	TRBD2	NA	CASSLGGSGSYNEQFF	TGTGCCAGCAGCTTAGGCGGTAGCGGGAGTTACAATGAGCAGTTCTTC
TRBV5-1	TRBJ2-1	NA	NA	CASSWGAGVDEQFF	TGCGCCAGCAGCTGGGGGGCAGGGGTGGATGAGCAGTTCTTC
TRBV5-6	TRBJ1-2	NA	NA	CASSPPGNYGYTF	TGTGCCAGCAGCCCGCCCGGGAACTATGGCTACACCTTC
TRBV27	TRBJ1-2	NA	NA	CASSLNSNYGYTF	TGTGCCAGCAGTTTAAACAGTAACTATGGCTACACCTTC
TRBV28	TRBJ2-7	TRBD2	NA	CASTTGGYEQYF	TGTGCCAGCACCACGGGGGGGTACGAGCAGTACTTC
TRBV7-2	TRBJ2-6	NA	NA	CASSLLRANVLTF	TGTGCCAGCAGCTTATTGAGGGCCAACGTCCTGACTTTC
TRBV4-2	TRBJ2-2	NA	NA	CASSATHGNTGELFF	TGTGCCAGCAGCGCAACTCACGGGAACACCGGGGAGCTGTTTTTT
TRBV14	TRBJ2-1	NA	NA	CASSLMTRPSNEQFF	TGTGCCAGCAGCCTGATGACTCGCCCATCCAATGAGCAGTTCTTC
TRBV9	TRBJ1-3	TRBD1	few	CASSPGTAGSGNTIYF	TGTGCCAGCAGCCCCGGGACAGCCGGCTCTGGAAACACCATATATTTT
TRBV24-1	TRBJ1-2	NA	NA	CATSDPWLQGGYTF	TGTGCCACCAGTGACCCATGGCTTCAAGGTGGCTACACCTTC
TRBV28	TRBJ2-2	TRBD1	NA	CASSFSPSTGAVVGELFF	TGTGCCAGCAGTTTCTCCCCCTCGACAGGGGCGGTTGTCGGGGAGCTGTTTTTT
TRBV3-1/TRBV3-2	TRBJ2-1	TRBD2	NA	CASTLGGGRYNEQFF	TGTGCCAGCACCCTAGGTGGCGGGAGGTACAATGAGCAGTTCTTC
TRBV7-2	TRBJ1-2	NA	NA	CASSYGGSRSYGYTF	TGTGCCAGCAGCTACGGGGGGTCCCGAAGCTATGGCTACACCTTC
TRBV3-1/TRBV3-2	TRBJ1-1	NA	NA	CASSQGGRGTEAFF	TGTGCCAGCAGCCAAGGGGGTAGGGGCACTGAAGCTTTCTTT
TRBV18	TRBJ2-3	TRBD2	NA	CASSPSGLARTDTQYF	TGTGCCAGCTCACCCTCGGGACTAGCGCGCACAGATACGCAGTATTTT
TRBV2	TRBJ1-3	NA	NA	CASSQQGSGNTIYF	TGTGCCAGCAGCCAACAGGGATCTGGAAACACCATATATTTT
TRBV7-9	TRBJ1-5	NA	NA	CASSLGSRQPQHF	TGTGCCAGCAGCTTAGGTTCTCGACAGCCCCAGCATTTT
TRBV18	TRBJ1-3	NA	NA	CASSQTAPGNTIYF	TGTGCCAGCTCACAAACAGCCCCTGGAAACACCATATATTTT
TRBV7-9	TRBJ1-1	TRBD1	NA	CASSVTGAVGTEAFF	TGTGCCAGCAGCGTTACAGGGGCTGTAGGCACTGAAGCTTTCTTT
TRBV29-1	TRBJ2-4	NA	NA	CSVSGRAKNIQYF	TGCAGCGTCTCCGGGAGAGCCAAAAACATTCAGTACTTC
TRBV5-1	TRBJ2-1	NA	once	CASSLARTNNEQFF	TGCGCCAGCAGCTTGGCGCGCACTAACAATGAGCAGTTCTTC
TRBV28	TRBJ1-1	TRBD1	NA	CASSTQGRNTEAFF	TGTGCCAGCAGCACACAGGGGAGGAACACTGAAGCTTTCTTT
TRBV7-9	TRBJ1-1	NA	NA	CASSLLQGRPEAFF	TGTGCCAGCAGCCTCCTACAGGGACGCCCTGAAGCTTTCTTT
TRBV3-1/TRBV3-2	TRBJ1-1	NA	once	CASSLVGDTEAFF	TGTGCCAGCAGCCTCGTAGGGGACACTGAAGCTTTCTTT
TRBV28	TRBJ2-2	NA	NA	CASSPYTGELFF	TGTGCCAGCAGTCCATACACCGGGGAGCTGTTTTTT
TRBV15	TRBJ2-5	TRBD1	NA	CATSRVRTGGETQYF	TGTGCCACCAGCAGAGTGCGGACAGGGGGAGAGACCCAGTACTTC
TRBV2	TRBJ2-5	NA	NA	CASSVGTQYF	TGTGCCAGCAGTGTTGGGACCCAGTACTTC
TRBV28	TRBJ1-2	NA	NA	CASSLLGAFYGYTF	TGTGCCAGCAGTTTATTGGGAGCCTTTTATGGCTACACCTTC
TRBV5-5	TRBJ2-7	NA	NA	CASSLRVNEQYF	TGTGCCAGCAGCCTCAGGGTTAACGAGCAGTACTTC
TRBV30	TRBJ1-2	TRBD1	NA	CAWSLRGRTYGYTF	TGTGCCTGGAGTCTCAGGGGGCGCACTTATGGCTACACCTTC
TRBV28	TRBJ1-5	NA	few	CPSGKPQHF	TGTCCCTCCGGGAAGCCCCAGCATTTT
TRBV9	TRBJ2-2	NA	NA	CASSLRPNTGELFF	TGTGCCAGCAGCCTCCGTCCGAACACCGGGGAGCTGTTTTTT
TRBV2	TRBJ2-5	NA	NA	CASGGAVRETQYF	TGTGCCAGCGGGGGGGCCGTTAGAGAGACCCAGTACTTC
TRBV6-2/TRBV6-3	TRBJ2-7	NA	NA	CASSNYYEQYF	TGTGCCAGCAGTAACTACTACGAGCAGTACTTC